This T cell receptor (beta chain) originates from a study of cytomegalovirus exposure and HLA in healthy donors (dated by TCRdb to the late 2010s). Regarding the complete study: In an earlier analysis of 587 of the donors, less than 350 Gb of sequence data and just under 120 million unique TCR beta sequences from roughly 190 million T cells were reported. An early release that covered about 600 HLA-typed donors contained about 300 gigabases of sequencing data and tens of millions of unique TCR sequences. Of the roughly 400 genotyped donors, about 80% fell in the genetic ancestry cluster associated with self-reported Caucasian donors. The study aimed to test whether cataloging public T cell receptors could reveal signatures of past pathogen exposure. The study profiled the T cell repertoires of under 700 subjects by immunosequencing and related them to cytomegalovirus serostatus. Along with the roughly 610-subject first cohort, a separate validation cohort of more than 90 different subjects was used. High-throughput TCR immunosequencing, statistical association of individual TCRs with disease status, and machine learning were combined to predict cytomegalovirus infection status. To study patterns of TCR occurrence, a later analysis re-analyzed previously published TCR beta repertoires from hundreds of donors and added high-resolution HLA genotyping. Rather than using new phenotypic data, the later analysis identified candidate immune exposures from TCR beta sequences and from how often those sequences occurred across donors. To decide whether each TCR beta V gene segment behaved as functional or pseudogenic, an earlier analysis of approximately 620 of the donors relied on high-throughput TCR beta sequencing. Donor age, sex, ethnicity and CMV serostatus were compiled alongside the repertoire data. Genome-wide SNP genotypes for about 65% of the roughly 700 donors were used in a later genetic analysis, which treated that subset as a discovery cohort. All discovery cohort repertoires had been generated using a single sequencing platform. HLA typing covered class I and class II loci at four-digit resolution. The number of typed donors differed by locus: about 620-630 for A, B, C, DRB1 and DQB1; approximately 520 for DQA1; about 600 for DPA1; and around 450 for DPB1. Four to six DR-DQ haplotypes were handled as single units for association and clustering, since linkage in the cohort was strong. On average, 235,054 unique TCR beta nucleotide sequences were sequenced per donor among some 420 genotyped donors of the cohort, with approximately 18% of those sequences being non-productive. On the study overall, not on this receptor specifically: Three of the identified cytomegalovirus-associated TCR beta chains were confirmed in vitro to be specific for cytomegalovirus antigens. At a false discovery rate of 0.05, a later analysis linked under 20,000 TCR beta sequences to specific HLA alleles. Some IMGT-functional V segments, including TRBV6-2 and TRBV6-3, could not be told apart with the 87-base-pair reads, so those segments were excluded. According to the authors, the approach could potentially be generalized to other disease states and immunological phenotypes. The only immune exposure information available for the cohort was CMV serostatus. A further reported finding was that TCR beta sequences accurately predicted the HLA-A and HLA-B alleles for most subjects in the first cohort. An association between a missense DCLRE1C variant and V-gene and J-gene trimming of TCR beta chains was found in a later genetic analysis and replicated in an independent cohort. In the study, around 150 TCR beta chains were listed as associated with cytomegalovirus. In a later analysis, TCR association rates were found to vary across HLA loci, with the most associated TCRs seen for DRB1 alleles and the fewest for HLA-C alleles. Because counts were too low, seventeen rarely observed V segments, including chromosome 9 orphons, were left out of the earlier analysis of 587 of the donors. In a later analysis, several top co-occurrence clusters were reported to appear linked to parvovirus B19, influenza, CMV and Epstein-Barr virus. In both the original and validation cohorts, the classifier was reported to diagnose cytomegalovirus status with high specificity and sensitivity. Because some donors lacked HLA typing at each locus, the association tests relied only on the typed subset. Across donors, most TCR sequences were observed very rarely, whereas some public TCRs were present in many individuals. Compared with equally common non-associated chains, HLA-associated TCR beta chains in a later analysis were more clonally expanded and had lower generation probabilities. Assigning TCR associations to individual alleles was difficult when HLA alleles, especially DR and DQ, strongly co-occurred. The cohort was sequenced for TCR beta chains only, and without alpha or paired-chain data the features that could be detected were limited. A cluster of highly shared sequence variants was judged likely to be a technical artifact of the sequencing pipeline. Correlated functional status among segregating V segments might be attributable to linkage disequilibrium, but an unknown experimental factor could not be ruled out. An earlier analysis of around 540 of the donors showed that most TCR beta V segments appeared in productive rearrangements either about 87% or about 30% of the time, which broadly matched IMGT annotations. A later analysis found that most CMV-associated TCR beta chains appeared HLA-restricted, with HLA associations seemingly driven largely by CMV exposure. In a later genetic analysis, fewer N-insertions in productive TCRs were reported among donors in an Asian-associated ancestry cluster than the roughly 640-donor mean. Roughly uniform sequencing depth across donors was assumed in presence/absence analyses, although this assumption may not hold.

Libraries were built with the immunoSEQ multiplex PCR assay. For the multiplex PCR, a mixture combining 60 forward primers for TCR Vbeta segments and 13 reverse primers for TCR Jbeta segments was used. The CDR3 region of rearranged TCR beta genes was amplified from genomic DNA with a multiplex PCR assay. On the Illumina HiSeq System, the amplified TCR beta libraries were sequenced as 87-base-pair reads. The authors' pipeline ran thus. A later analysis tallied around 82 million unique TCR beta chains across the 700 or so repertoires, and approximately 12 million of those chains were shared by two or more donors. To remove PCR and sequencing errors, raw reads were error-corrected and collapsed into unique sequences using a nearest-neighbor algorithm that merged closely related sequences. CDR3 sequences were aligned to IMGT reference sequences to assign V, D and J gene segments. For a sequence to be retained, a match of at least six nucleotides to both a V gene segment and a J gene segment was required. Rearrangements were called productive when the CDR3 lacked stop codons and stayed in frame with V and J; all others were non-productive. CDR3 was defined by IMGT convention, running from the second conserved V-encoded cysteine to the conserved J-encoded phenylalanine. Sequences without an unambiguous match to a single V gene segment were excluded from the earlier analysis of 587 of the donors. In an earlier analysis of a few hundred of the donors, V segments were called functional above 56.7% productive rearrangements and were called segregating when the between-donor standard deviation exceeded 5%. A statistical classification framework was built to diagnose cytomegalovirus status from the catalog of TCR beta chain sequences. V and J gene assignment, in a later analysis, came from comparing TCR nucleotide sequences with IMGT/GENE-DB human TR gene sequences. The TCRdist pipeline was used in a later analysis to assign CDR3 sequences and most-parsimonious VDJ recombination scenarios. In a later analysis, each TCR beta chain was defined by its CDR3 amino acid sequence together with its V-gene family, and reads lacking a unique V-gene family were excluded. A later analysis removed over 500 highly shared, low-generation-probability nucleotide sequences to deal with suspected cross-contamination and a sequencing artifact. A later analysis calculated a clonal expansion index for each public chain from normalized within-repertoire ranks of inferred template counts. Generation probabilities in a later analysis came from a VDJ recombination model fitted to out-of-frame rearrangements, and those results were checked against IGoR. A later analysis scored TCR-TCR, TCR-HLA and TCR-CMV co-occurrence with hypergeometric tests, applying a repertoire-size bias correction to TCR pairs. In a later analysis, false discovery rates were estimated by permuting HLA or CMV assignments 20 times. In a later analysis, co-occurring TCRs were grouped using DBSCAN, with TCRdist sequence similarity added in when clustering inside HLA-allele-positive subsets. Co-occurrence clustering excluded repertoires with fewer than 30,000 or more than 120,000 public chains, plus five with anomalous nucleotide sharing. Here the immuneACCESS table is served through TCRdb, limited to in-frame sequences with V and J called. Missing clones are a known gap in these copies; in checked studies unresolved V genes cover under half, and the rest lacks a known reason. Clonal size and the V and J genes are those of that table, whereas D and trimming came from the DNA. Within this sample are 210,000 or so clones, with 65% to 90% of them counted one time only. The ten biggest clones cover more than 1.3% of the sample.

For this clone: Its antigen remains unidentified. The input lacks base qualities; no much larger clone sits a single base away.

In total, 630 or so healthy bone marrow donors made up the cohort. All cohort members were sampled while nominally healthy, although unrecorded immune exposures were likely present. The donor tested CMV seronegative and was one of the 352 seronegative cohort members. A peripheral blood sample was collected from each donor, and TCR beta sequencing was performed on peripheral blood mononuclear cells. The Qiagen DNeasy Blood Extraction Kit was used to extract genomic DNA from the blood cell samples. CDR1 and CDR2 (SGHVS, FNYEAQ) derive from the germline V gene. The CDR3 covers 16 residues, taking in both the cysteine and the phenylalanine. The kept DNA is CDR3 alone, 48 bases in frame from the first base. The junction carries 22 bases between V and J, which are trimmed by 5 bases and 6 bases respectively.

The sequence is built from TRBV7-6 and TRBJ1-1; too little of a D gene remains to name it. The TCR was taken from a girl under 18 in good health and CMV-seronegative. Sequenced material: PBMCs. This receptor has the CDR3 CASSEGGRSVWAEAFF. At the DNA level, the sequence is TGTGCCAGCAGCGAGGGAGGCAGGAGTGTATGGGCTGAAGCTTTCTTT.